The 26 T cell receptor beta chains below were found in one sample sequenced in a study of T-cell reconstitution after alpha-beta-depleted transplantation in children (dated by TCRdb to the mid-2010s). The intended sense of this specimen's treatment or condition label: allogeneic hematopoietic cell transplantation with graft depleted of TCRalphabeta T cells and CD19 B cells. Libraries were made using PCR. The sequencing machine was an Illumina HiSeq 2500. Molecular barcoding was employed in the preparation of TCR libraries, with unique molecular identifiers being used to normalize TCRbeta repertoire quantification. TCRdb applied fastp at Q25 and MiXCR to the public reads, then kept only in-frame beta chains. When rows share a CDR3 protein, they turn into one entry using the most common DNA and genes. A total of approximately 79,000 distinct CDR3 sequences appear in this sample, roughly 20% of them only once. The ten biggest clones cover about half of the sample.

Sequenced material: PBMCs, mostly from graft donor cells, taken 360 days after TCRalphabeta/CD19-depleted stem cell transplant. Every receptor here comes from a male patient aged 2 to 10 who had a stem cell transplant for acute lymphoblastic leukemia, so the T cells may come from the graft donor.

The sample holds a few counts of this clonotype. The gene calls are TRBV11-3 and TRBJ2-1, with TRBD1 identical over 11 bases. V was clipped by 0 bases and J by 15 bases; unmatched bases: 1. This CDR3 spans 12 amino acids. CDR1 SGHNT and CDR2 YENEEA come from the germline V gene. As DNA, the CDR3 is TGTGCCAGCAGCTTAGAGGACAGGGGGCTGTTCTTC. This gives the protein CASSLEDRGLFF.

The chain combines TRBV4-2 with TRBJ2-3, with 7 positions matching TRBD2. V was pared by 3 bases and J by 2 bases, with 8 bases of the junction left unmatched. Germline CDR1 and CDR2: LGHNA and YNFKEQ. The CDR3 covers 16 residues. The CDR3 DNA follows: TGTGCCAGCAGCCACACCGGGCGGGGGACCACAGATACGCAGTATTTT. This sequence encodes CASSHTGRGTTDTQYF.

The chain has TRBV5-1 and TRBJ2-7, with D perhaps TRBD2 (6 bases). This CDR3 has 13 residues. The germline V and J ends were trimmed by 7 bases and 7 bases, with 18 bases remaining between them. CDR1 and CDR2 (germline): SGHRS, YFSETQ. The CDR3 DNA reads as TGCGCCAGCGGAGGGAGCGGACCTTTAGAGCAGTACTTC. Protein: CASGGSGPLEQYF.

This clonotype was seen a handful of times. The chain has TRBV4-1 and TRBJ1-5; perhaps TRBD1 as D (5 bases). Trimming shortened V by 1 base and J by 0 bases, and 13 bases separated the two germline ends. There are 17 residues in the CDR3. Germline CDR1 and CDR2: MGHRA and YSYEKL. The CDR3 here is CASSQVTGTNSNQPQHF. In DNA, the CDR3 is TGCGCCAGCAGCCAAGTTACCGGGACCAATAGCAATCAGCCCCAGCATTTT.

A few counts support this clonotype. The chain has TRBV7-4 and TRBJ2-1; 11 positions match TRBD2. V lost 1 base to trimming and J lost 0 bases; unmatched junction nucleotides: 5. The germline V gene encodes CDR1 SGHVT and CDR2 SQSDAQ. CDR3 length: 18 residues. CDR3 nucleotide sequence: TGTGCCAGCAGCTTAGTGACTAGCGGGAAGAGCTCCTACAATGAGCAGTTCTTC. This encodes CASSLVTSGKSSYNEQFF.

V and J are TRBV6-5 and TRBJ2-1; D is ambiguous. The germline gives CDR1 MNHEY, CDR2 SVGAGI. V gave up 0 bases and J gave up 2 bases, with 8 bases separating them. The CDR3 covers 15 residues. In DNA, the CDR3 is TGTGCCAGCAGTTACTCTCCAGCACCCTACAATGAGCAGTTCTTC. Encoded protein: CASSYSPAPYNEQFF.

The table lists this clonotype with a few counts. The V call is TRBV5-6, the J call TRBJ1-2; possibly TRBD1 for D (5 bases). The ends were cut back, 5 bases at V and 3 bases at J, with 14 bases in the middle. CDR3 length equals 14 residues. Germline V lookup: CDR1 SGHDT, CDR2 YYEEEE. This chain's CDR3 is CASRGPPAHYGYTF. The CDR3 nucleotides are TGTGCCAGCAGGGGACCTCCCGCACACTATGGCTACACCTTC. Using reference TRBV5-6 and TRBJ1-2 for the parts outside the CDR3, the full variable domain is DAGVTQSPTHLIKTRGQQVTLRCSPKSGHDTVSWYQQALGQGPQFIFQYYEEEERQRGNFPDRFSGHQFPNYSSELNVNALLLGDSALYLCASRGPPAHYGYTFGSGTRLTVV.

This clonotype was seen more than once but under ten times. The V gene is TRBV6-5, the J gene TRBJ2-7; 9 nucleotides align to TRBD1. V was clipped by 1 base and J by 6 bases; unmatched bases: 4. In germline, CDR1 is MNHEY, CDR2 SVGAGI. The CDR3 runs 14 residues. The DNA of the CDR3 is TGTGCCAGCAGTTACTGGGACAGGGCATCCGAGCAGTACTTC. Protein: CASSYWDRASEQYF.

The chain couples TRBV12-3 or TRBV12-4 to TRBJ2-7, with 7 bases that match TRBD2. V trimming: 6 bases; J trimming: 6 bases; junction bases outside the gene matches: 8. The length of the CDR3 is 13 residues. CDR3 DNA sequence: TGTGCCAGCAGCCGGGACTACCAAGGCGAGCAGTACTTC. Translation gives CASSRDYQGEQYF.

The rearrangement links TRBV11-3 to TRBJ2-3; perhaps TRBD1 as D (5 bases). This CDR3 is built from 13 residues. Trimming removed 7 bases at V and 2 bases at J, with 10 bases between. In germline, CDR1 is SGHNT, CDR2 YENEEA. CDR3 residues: CASNTGPTDTQYF. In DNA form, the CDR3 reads TGTGCCAGCAACACAGGTCCCACAGATACGCAGTATTTT.

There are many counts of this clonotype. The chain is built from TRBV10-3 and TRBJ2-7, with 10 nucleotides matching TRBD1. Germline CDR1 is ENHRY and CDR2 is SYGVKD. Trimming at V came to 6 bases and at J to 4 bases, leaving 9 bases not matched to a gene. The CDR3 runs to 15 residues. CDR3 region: CAIRSPDRGAYEQYF. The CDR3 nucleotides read TGTGCCATCAGGTCTCCGGACAGGGGGGCGTACGAGCAGTACTTC.

In nucleotides, the CDR3 is TGTGCCAGCAGTCCGGGACTAGCGGGAGAGGTTGAGCAGTTCTTC. This sequence encodes CASSPGLAGEVEQFF. The chain employs TRBV12-3 or TRBV12-4 and TRBJ2-1; TRBD2 matches at 14 bases. The ends lost 5 bases at V and 9 bases at J; junction bases unmatched: 6. This CDR3 spans 15 amino acids.

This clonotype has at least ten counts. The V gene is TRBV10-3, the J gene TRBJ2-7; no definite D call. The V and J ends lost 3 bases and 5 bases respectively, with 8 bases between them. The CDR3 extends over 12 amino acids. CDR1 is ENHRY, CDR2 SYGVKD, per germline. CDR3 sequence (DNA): TGTGCCATCAGTGAACTTCCACACGAGCAGTACTTC. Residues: CAISELPHEQYF.

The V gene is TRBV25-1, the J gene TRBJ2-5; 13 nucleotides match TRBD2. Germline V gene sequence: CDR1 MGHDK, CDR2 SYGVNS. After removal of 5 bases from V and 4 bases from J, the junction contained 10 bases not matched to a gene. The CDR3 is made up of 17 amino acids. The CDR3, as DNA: TGTGCCAGCAGTACTCACGCGGGACTAGCGGGACTAGAGACCCAGTACTTC. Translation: CASSTHAGLAGLETQYF.

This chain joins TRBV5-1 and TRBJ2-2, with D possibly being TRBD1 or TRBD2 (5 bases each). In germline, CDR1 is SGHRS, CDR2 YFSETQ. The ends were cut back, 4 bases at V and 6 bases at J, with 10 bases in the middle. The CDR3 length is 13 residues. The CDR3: CASSGTVSGELFF. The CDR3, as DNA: TGCGCCAGCAGCGGGACGGTCTCCGGGGAGCTGTTTTTT.

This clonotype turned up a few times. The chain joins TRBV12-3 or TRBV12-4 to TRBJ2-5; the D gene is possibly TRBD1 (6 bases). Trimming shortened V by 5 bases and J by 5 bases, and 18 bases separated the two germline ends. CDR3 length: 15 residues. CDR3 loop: CASSHPPTGRETQYF. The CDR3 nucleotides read TGTGCCAGCAGTCATCCCCCCACAGGGCGCGAGACCCAGTACTTC.

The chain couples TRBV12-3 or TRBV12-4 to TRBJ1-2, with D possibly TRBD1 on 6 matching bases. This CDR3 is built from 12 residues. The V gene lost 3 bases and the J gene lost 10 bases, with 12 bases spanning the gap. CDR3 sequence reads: CASSLGGHYYTF. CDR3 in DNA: TGTGCCAGCAGTTTGGGGGGACACTACTACACCTTC.

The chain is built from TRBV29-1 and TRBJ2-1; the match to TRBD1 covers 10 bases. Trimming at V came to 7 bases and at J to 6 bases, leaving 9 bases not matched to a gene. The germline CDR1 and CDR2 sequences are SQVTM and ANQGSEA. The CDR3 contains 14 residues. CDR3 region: CSANSGQGFNEQFF. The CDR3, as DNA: TGCAGCGCCAATTCGGGACAGGGGTTCAATGAGCAGTTCTTC.

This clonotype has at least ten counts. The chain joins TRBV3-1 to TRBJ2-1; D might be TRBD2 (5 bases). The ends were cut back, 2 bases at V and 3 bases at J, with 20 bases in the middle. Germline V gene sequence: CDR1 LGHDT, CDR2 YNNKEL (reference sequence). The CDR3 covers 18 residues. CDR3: CASSQRGDLPVHYNEQFF. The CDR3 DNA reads TGTGCCAGCAGCCAACGGGGAGACCTCCCTGTTCACTACAATGAGCAGTTCTTC.

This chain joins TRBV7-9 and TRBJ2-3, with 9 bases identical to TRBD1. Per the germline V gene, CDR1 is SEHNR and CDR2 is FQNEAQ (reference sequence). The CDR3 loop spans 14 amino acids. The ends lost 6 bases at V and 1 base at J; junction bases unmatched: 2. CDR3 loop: CASSRTGGTDTQYF. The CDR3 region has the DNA TGTGCCAGCAGTAGGACAGGGGGCACAGATACGCAGTATTTT.

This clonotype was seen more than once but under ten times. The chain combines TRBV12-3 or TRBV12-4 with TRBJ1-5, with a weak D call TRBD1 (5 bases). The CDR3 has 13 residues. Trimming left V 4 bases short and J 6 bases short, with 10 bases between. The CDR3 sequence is CASSSQGPQPQHF. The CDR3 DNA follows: TGTGCCAGCAGTTCCCAGGGACCTCAGCCCCAGCATTTT.

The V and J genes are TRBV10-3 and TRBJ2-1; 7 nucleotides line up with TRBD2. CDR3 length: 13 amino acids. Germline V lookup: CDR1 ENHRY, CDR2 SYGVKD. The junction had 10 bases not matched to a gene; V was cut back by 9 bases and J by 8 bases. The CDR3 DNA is TGTGCCATTACGAAGCGGGATAGCGATGAGCAGTTCTTC. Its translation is CAITKRDSDEQFF.

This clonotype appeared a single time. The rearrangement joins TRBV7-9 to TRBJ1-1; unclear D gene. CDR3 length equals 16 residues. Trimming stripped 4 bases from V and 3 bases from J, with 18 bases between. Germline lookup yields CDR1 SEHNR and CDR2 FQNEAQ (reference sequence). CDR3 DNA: TGTGCCAGCAGCTCCTGGTATAGGTCGGTGGACACTGAAGCTTTCTTT. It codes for CASSSWYRSVDTEAFF.

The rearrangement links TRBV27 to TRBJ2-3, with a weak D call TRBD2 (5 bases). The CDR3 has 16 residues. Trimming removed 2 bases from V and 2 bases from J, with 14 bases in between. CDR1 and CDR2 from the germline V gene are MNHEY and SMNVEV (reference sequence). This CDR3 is CASSLRMGEVTDTQYF. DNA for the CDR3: TGTGCCAGCAGTTTAAGGATGGGAGAGGTCACAGATACGCAGTATTTT.

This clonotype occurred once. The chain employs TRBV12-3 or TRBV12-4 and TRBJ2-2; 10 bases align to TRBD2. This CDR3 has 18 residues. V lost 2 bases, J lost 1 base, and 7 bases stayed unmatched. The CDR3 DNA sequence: TGTGCCAGCAGTTTAATGGTCCTAGCGGGAGTGAACACCGGGGAGCTGTTTTTT. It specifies CASSLMVLAGVNTGELFF.

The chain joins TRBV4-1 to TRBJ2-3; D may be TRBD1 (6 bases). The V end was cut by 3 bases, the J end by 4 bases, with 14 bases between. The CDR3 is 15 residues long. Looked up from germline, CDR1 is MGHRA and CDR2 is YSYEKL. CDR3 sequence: CASSHEGVEADTQYF. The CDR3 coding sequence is TGCGCCAGCAGCCACGAGGGGGTAGAGGCAGATACGCAGTATTTT.